What follows are 31 T cell receptor beta chains derived from one specimen sequenced in a study of blood T cell repertoires in COVID-19. The method was immunoSEQ multiplex PCR; TCRdb's version includes in-frame clones alone and lacks a portion of them. Of about 230,000 clones in the sample, 83% were seen once. The material sequenced was peripheral blood. These receptors all come from a woman in her thirties with COVID-19, enrolled during active disease.

The V gene is TRBV3-1 (or the pseudogene TRBV3-2), the J gene TRBJ1-6; no clear D. The CDR3 runs 15 residues. Trimming stripped 3 bases from V and 14 bases from J, with 20 bases between. The V gene's germline CDR1 is LGHDT and CDR2 YNNKEL (reference sequence). DNA for the CDR3: TGTGCCAGCAGCCACCAACCTGGGTACCGCGGGACCCTCCACTTT. This sequence encodes CASSHQPGYRGTLHF.

As for this clone: Other DNA variants within this sample encode the same CDR3. The J gene is TRBJ2-2, the V gene TRBV5-4, with TRBD1 as a possible D gene (5 bases). The V end was cut by 0 bases, the J end by 2 bases, with 8 bases between. There are 15 residues in the CDR3. The germline CDR1 and CDR2 sequences are SGHNT and YYREEE (reference sequence). CDR3 in amino acids: CASSLGGGNTGELFF. As DNA, the CDR3 is TGTGCCAGCAGCTTGGGGGGCGGAAACACCGGGGAGCTGTTTTTT.

The chain recombines TRBV3-1 (or the pseudogene TRBV3-2) with TRBJ2-1; no firm D call. CDR1 and CDR2 (germline): LGHDT, YNNKEL (reference sequence). There are 13 residues in the CDR3. Trimming shortened V by 6 bases and J by 2 bases, and 8 bases separated the two germline ends. CDR3 region: CASRSGPYNEQFF. The CDR3 DNA sequence: TGTGCCAGCAGATCTGGCCCCTACAATGAGCAGTTCTTC.

The J gene is TRBJ1-5, the V gene TRBV3-1 (or the pseudogene TRBV3-2); maybe TRBD1 (6 bases). Trimming shortened V by 3 bases and J by 3 bases, and 12 bases separated the two germline ends. The CDR3 has 15 residues. Germline CDR1 reads LGHDT; CDR2 reads YNNKEL (reference sequence). DNA of the CDR3: TGTGCCAGCAGCCATTTACAGGGCGCCAATCAGCCCCAGCATTTT. As protein: CASSHLQGANQPQHF.

The rearrangement uses TRBV5-5 and TRBJ1-5; D might be TRBD1 (5 bases). Per the germline V gene, CDR1 is SGHKS and CDR2 is YYEKEE (reference sequence). Trimming took off 1 base at V and 0 bases at J, with 11 bases between the two ends. The CDR3 runs 16 residues. CDR3 residues: CASSLQGGYSNQPQHF. CDR3 nucleotides: TGTGCCAGCAGCTTGCAGGGTGGTTATAGCAATCAGCCCCAGCATTTT.

CDR3 DNA sequence: TGCGCCAGCAGCCAAGATCGATTGGGAGCAACTAATGAAAAACTGTTTTTT. It specifies CASSQDRLGATNEKLFF. The chain is built from TRBV4-1 and TRBJ1-4; no reliable D call. Per germline, CDR1 MGHRA and CDR2 YSYEKL. The CDR3 length is 17 residues. Trimming took 0 bases from V and 0 from J, leaving 11 bases between them.

The J gene is TRBJ2-1, the V gene TRBV6-2 or TRBV6-3; 14 nucleotides align to TRBD2. The CDR3 totals 17 residues. J gave up 7 bases and V 5 bases, and 10 bases lay outside the gene matches. Looked up from germline, CDR1 is MNHEY and CDR2 is SVGEGT. The CDR3, as DNA: TGTGCCAGCAGTATGGGGACTAGCGGGAGTGTGAGGAATGAGCAGTTCTTC. Translating it yields CASSMGTSGSVRNEQFF.

The chain uses TRBV7-2 and TRBJ2-3; possible D gene TRBD2, 5 bases. Germline CDR1 SGHTA, CDR2 FQGNSA. Trimming pared 1 base from V and 0 bases from J, leaving 17 bases between. The CDR3 consists of 18 residues. DNA of the CDR3: TGTGCCAGCAGCTTAGGGAGATCGGGGTCCCCTAGCACAGATACGCAGTATTTT. Protein: CASSLGRSGSPSTDTQYF.

The chain recombines TRBV2 with TRBJ1-2; D gene unclear. CDR1 SNHLY and CDR2 FYNNEI come from the germline V gene. The CDR3 extends over 14 amino acids. Trimming stripped 5 bases from V and 4 bases from J, with 14 bases between. The CDR3 loop reads CASSSLEGTYGYTF. The CDR3 DNA sequence: TGTGCCAGCAGTTCACTCGAGGGTACCTATGGCTACACCTTC.

The chain uses TRBV5-4 and TRBJ2-1; D possibly corresponds to TRBD2 (6 bases). The CDR3 length is 16 residues. Germline V gives CDR1 SGHNT, CDR2 YYREEE (reference sequence). V lost 4 bases to trimming and J lost 2 bases, with 16 bases between them. CDR3 in amino acids: CASSPVREEPYNEQFF. CDR3 in DNA: TGTGCCAGCAGCCCCGTGAGGGAGGAGCCCTACAATGAGCAGTTCTTC.

This clone was recorded only once. The gene calls are TRBV11-3 and TRBJ2-3; 8 bases are shared with TRBD1. Germline lookup yields CDR1 SGHNT and CDR2 YENEEA. CDR3 length: 15 residues. V was pared by 1 base and J by 4 bases, with 4 bases of the junction left unmatched. CDR3 in amino acids: CASSLGAGGPDTQYF. CDR3 DNA sequence: TGTGCCAGCAGCTTAGGGGCAGGGGGCCCAGATACGCAGTATTTT.

This clone was detected once. The V gene is TRBV27, the J gene TRBJ1-5; 8 bases align to TRBD1. The length of the CDR3 is 16 residues. Trimming removed 5 bases from V and 7 bases from J; junction bases left unmatched: 13. Germline V gene data show CDR1 as MNHEY and CDR2 as SMNVEV (reference sequence). CDR3 DNA: TGTGCCAGCAGTCCCCGGGACAGGTGGGGTGGCCAGCCCCAGCATTTT. This translates into CASSPRDRWGGQPQHF.

The genes are TRBV28 and TRBJ1-1, with a tentative D call TRBD1 (6 bases). The V and J ends lost 2 bases and 10 bases respectively, with 11 bases between them. The germline V gene has CDR1 MDHEN and CDR2 SYDVKM. CDR3 size: 12 residues. The CDR3 region is CASSLQGLRAFF. For the CDR3, the DNA is TGTGCCAGCAGTTTACAGGGGCTAAGAGCTTTCTTT.

CDR3 loop: CASSQGAKREKLFF. The CDR3 bases are TGTGCCAGCAGCCAAGGGGCCAAAAGAGAAAAACTGTTTTTT. The rearrangement uses TRBV21-1 and TRBJ1-4; the tabulated D call, TRBD1, remains unverified against the DNA. TRBV21-1 is described as a pseudogene. The CDR3 extends over 14 amino acids.

The V gene is TRBV29-1, the J gene TRBJ2-1; perhaps TRBD1 as D (6 bases). This CDR3 spans 13 amino acids. From germline, CDR1 is SQVTM and CDR2 ANQGSEA. Trimming took off 6 bases at V and 6 bases at J, with 15 bases between the two ends. CDR3 protein: CSVRAGTRNEQFF. CDR3 in DNA: TGCAGCGTGAGGGCCGGGACACGCAATGAGCAGTTCTTC.

The chain links TRBV5-6 to TRBJ2-5, with TRBD2 identical over 9 bases. Germline loops: CDR1 SGHDT, CDR2 YYEEEE. V gave up 3 bases and J gave up 7 bases; unmatched junction bases: 16. The CDR3 sequence is 17 residues long. CDR3 amino acids: CASSSPGLAMGAGTQYF. The CDR3 nucleotides read TGTGCCAGCAGCTCCCCGGGACTAGCCATGGGGGCAGGGACCCAGTACTTC.

This sequence joins TRBV11-2 and TRBJ2-5; 8 bases line up with TRBD1. Trimming removed 2 bases from V and 4 bases from J; junction bases left unmatched: 6. CDR3 length: 15 residues. Per the germline V gene, CDR1 is SGHAT and CDR2 is FQNNGV. The CDR3 is CASSLLAGGRETQYF. CDR3 sequence (DNA): TGTGCCAGCAGCTTATTAGCAGGGGGCAGAGAGACCCAGTACTTC.

The rearrangement uses TRBV30 and TRBJ1-6; D possibly corresponds to TRBD1 (5 bases). V was shortened by 0 bases and J by 7 bases, with 10 bases between the two germline ends. Germline loops: CDR1 GTSNPN, CDR2 SVGIG (reference sequence). The CDR3 runs to 14 residues. The CDR3 DNA sequence: TGTGCCTGGAGTGTAACAGGAAAAAATTCACCCCTCCACTTT. Protein sequence: CAWSVTGKNSPLHF.

The chain couples TRBV3-1 (or the pseudogene TRBV3-2) to TRBJ2-3; 9 bases are a match to TRBD2. V shed 0 bases and J 0 bases; nucleotides not matched to a gene: 10. Looked up from germline, CDR1 is LGHDT and CDR2 is YNNKEL (reference sequence). The CDR3 has 19 amino acids. This chain's CDR3 is CASSQDGAGGISSTDTQYF. In DNA, the CDR3 is TGTGCCAGCAGCCAAGACGGCGCGGGGGGGATATCTAGCACAGATACGCAGTATTTT.

V gene TRBV28 combines with J gene TRBJ1-1; D is undetermined. With 5 bases removed from V and 0 bases from J, the gap between germline ends came to 16 bases. Germline V gene sequence: CDR1 MDHEN, CDR2 SYDVKM. CDR3 length equals 16 residues. CDR3 nucleotide sequence: TGTGCCAGCAGTCCCAGCGAGGTCGGTCTGAACACTGAAGCTTTCTTT. Its protein is CASSPSEVGLNTEAFF.

The chain is built from TRBV6-6 and TRBJ2-2; D unclear. The length of the CDR3 is 15 residues. The V end lost 5 bases, the J end lost 1 base, and 11 bases lay between the germline ends. Germline lookup yields CDR1 MNHNY and CDR2 SVGAGI (reference sequence). The CDR3 region is CASSDPPGNTGELFF. In DNA, the CDR3 is TGTGCCAGCAGTGATCCGCCGGGGAACACCGGGGAGCTGTTTTTT.

The chain has TRBV7-9 and TRBJ2-7; D remains unclear. The germline CDR1 and CDR2 sequences are SEHNR and FQNEAQ (reference sequence). V was clipped by 2 bases and J by 4 bases, with 6 bases between them. There are 12 residues in the CDR3. The CDR3 DNA sequence: TGTGCCAGCAGCTTACTTAATTACGAGCAGTACTTC. It is translated as CASSLLNYEQYF. The full variable domain, in which reference TRBV7-9 and TRBJ2-7 provide the parts outside the CDR3, is DTGVSQNPRHKITKRGQNVTFRCDPISEHNRLYWYRQTLGQGPEFLTYFQNEAQLEKSRLLSDRFSAERPKGSFSTLEIQRTEQGDSAMYLCASSLLNYEQYFGPGTRLTVT.

The chain is built from TRBV19 and TRBJ2-1; TRBD2 aligns across 11 bases. With V trimmed by 5 bases and J by 5 bases, 11 bases remained unmatched. The germline CDR1 and CDR2 sequences are LNHDA and SQIVND (reference sequence). The CDR3 covers 17 residues. CDR3 nucleotides: TGTGCCAGTAGTTTGGGTAGCGGGAGGGCCTTCGACAATGAGCAGTTCTTC. This sequence encodes CASSLGSGRAFDNEQFF.

V gene TRBV7-9 combines with J gene TRBJ1-2; maybe TRBD1 (6 bases). Germline V gives CDR1 SEHNR, CDR2 FQNEAQ (reference sequence). The CDR3 is 15 residues long. Trimming took 5 bases from V and 8 from J, leaving 21 bases between them. This chain's CDR3 is CASSPGEGVMRGYTF. The CDR3 DNA follows: TGTGCCAGCAGCCCCGGCGAGGGGGTCATGAGGGGCTACACCTTC.

V and J are TRBV30 and TRBJ1-1; D is unresolved. There are 10 residues in the CDR3. V dropped 2 bases and J dropped 6 bases, with 4 bases sitting between them. Germline V lookup: CDR1 GTSNPN, CDR2 SVGIG (reference sequence). CDR3 region: CAWSPPEAFF. The DNA for the CDR3 is TGTGCCTGGAGTCCTCCTGAAGCTTTCTTT.

This clone was seen ten or more times. This rearrangement joins TRBV6-2 or TRBV6-3 to TRBJ2-7; 10 bases agree with TRBD2. The V segment lost 3 bases and the J segment 0 bases; nucleotides outside the gene matches: 14. Germline-derived CDR1 and CDR2 are MNHEY and SVGEGT. This CDR3 has 19 residues. The DNA of the CDR3 is TGTGCCAGCAGTTATAGGTCCCTAGCGGGAGTTTCGGGCTCCTACGAGCAGTACTTC. It codes for CASSYRSLAGVSGSYEQYF.

The chain has TRBV6-2 or TRBV6-3 and TRBJ2-3, with TRBD2 as a possible D gene (7 bases). The CDR3 is 14 amino acids. Germline CDR1 MNHEY, CDR2 SVGEGT. V gave up 2 bases and J gave up 4 bases, with 10 bases separating them. The CDR3 sequence is CASSYRGASDTQYF. For the CDR3, the DNA is TGTGCCAGCAGTTACCGGGGGGCCTCAGATACGCAGTATTTT.

The chain links TRBV2 to TRBJ1-6; D not resolved. Germline V gene sequence: CDR1 SNHLY, CDR2 FYNNEI. V lost 7 bases and J 6 bases, leaving 10 bases between the germline ends. The CDR3 extends over 13 amino acids. CDR3 protein: CASTDNPNSPLHF. CDR3 nucleotides: TGTGCCAGCACCGACAATCCTAATTCACCCCTCCACTTT.

The V and J genes are TRBV7-2 and TRBJ2-7; D might be TRBD1 (5 bases). CDR1 and CDR2 from the germline V gene are SGHTA and FQGNSA. Trimming removed 1 base from V and 2 bases from J, with 12 bases in between. The CDR3 loop spans 15 amino acids. The chain's CDR3 is CASSLVKGDAYEQYF. The CDR3, as DNA: TGTGCCAGCAGCTTAGTTAAAGGGGATGCCTACGAGCAGTACTTC.

This chain uses TRBV19 with TRBJ1-6; no firm D call. The CDR3 consists of 17 residues. V lost 3 bases and J 0 bases, leaving 12 bases between the germline ends. In germline, CDR1 is LNHDA, CDR2 SQIVND (reference sequence). CDR3 residues: CASSIFQGSSYNSPLHF. CDR3 nucleotides: TGTGCCAGTAGTATCTTCCAAGGGAGCTCCTATAATTCACCCCTCCACTTT.

The genes are TRBV27 and TRBJ2-7, with 10 nucleotides matching TRBD2. V dropped 6 bases and J dropped 3; count of bases not matched to a gene: 8. The germline V gene has CDR1 MNHEY and CDR2 SMNVEV (reference sequence). The CDR3 extends over 15 amino acids. This CDR3 reads CASRLTSGVLYEQYF. CDR3 DNA: TGTGCCAGCAGACTAACTAGCGGGGTCCTCTACGAGCAGTACTTC.